Given below is one T cell receptor beta chain in context. Which antigen it targets is not known. Base qualities are not provided; no much larger clone lies one nucleotide away. Genomic DNA was isolated from the sorted cells so that the TCRbeta CDR3 region could be sequenced. The immunoSEQ Assay was used for sequencing of TCRbeta CDR3 regions. TCRdb obtained this table from immuneACCESS and retained in-frame rearrangements with V and J assigned. These tables miss some clones; where compared with another copy, unresolved V genes account for less than half of the shortfall, and the remainder is unexplained. The sample includes fewer than 90,000 clones, with approximately 90% observed a single time. The ten largest clones represent 2.5% to 3% of the sample. The trial excluded patients who had a history of autoimmune disease or who were on systemic immunosuppression. Peripheral blood for TCR sequencing was drawn from every dose cohort at baseline, at cycle 4 day 1 and at cycle 7 day 1. The samples were drawn from a first-in-human, open-label, multicenter phase I dose-escalation trial of ivuxolimab. Adults with locally advanced or metastatic melanoma, renal cell carcinoma, hepatocellular carcinoma or head and neck squamous cell carcinoma were enrolled in the trial. Before TCR sequencing, CD4+ T cells and CD8+ T cells from peripheral blood were sorted into separate populations.

The CDR3 sequence holds 14 residues, the cysteine and phenylalanine included. Only the CDR3 DNA stays, 42 bases, in frame from base 1. Trimming removed 4 bases from V and 1 base from J, leaving 11 bases between the germline ends. From the germline V gene, CDR1 is SNHLY and CDR2 is FYNNEI. These data originate in a study of OX40 agonist ivuxolimab in advanced cancers. In terms of the full investigation: The costimulatory receptor OX40 (CD134) was targeted by ivuxolimab, a fully human IgG2 agonistic monoclonal antibody. In the dose-escalation cohort, more than 75% of patients were male, and the mean age was around 60 years, with a range of roughly 20 to 85. The point of sequencing TCRbeta in the periphery was to test whether ivuxolimab changed TCR sequence diversity and drove clonal T-cell expansion. Of the roughly 52 patients in dose escalation, 19 had hepatocellular carcinoma, some 15 had melanoma, 9 had renal cell carcinoma and 9 had head and neck cancer. The paper covers the monotherapy dose-escalation part of the phase I ivuxolimab trial, which included N of about 51 patients. Prior anti-PD-1, anti-PD-L1 or anti-CTLA-4 therapy was permitted, and checkpoint inhibitors had been received by less than 45% of dose-escalation patients. Partial responses occurred in three dose-escalation patients: two with cutaneous melanoma and one with hepatocellular carcinoma. Intravenous ivuxolimab was administered to patients every 2 weeks at six dose levels: 0.01, 0.1, 0.3, 1.5, 3 and 10 mg/kg.

Overall results and qualifications from the work: Antigen specificity was not determined for the clonally expanded peripheral T cells. After ivuxolimab, CD8+ T cells had more expanded clones than CD4+ T cells on average. In the 0.1-3.0 mg/kg groups, partial responders had among the lowest normalized peripheral clonal expansion, particularly in CD8+ T cells. Low levels of normalized T-cell clonal expansion were also seen in some patients who did not respond. At doses of 0.1 to 3.0 mg/kg, clonal expansion of both CD4+ and CD8+ T cells in blood was seen between baseline and week 6.

The rearrangement joined TRBV2 to TRBJ2-7, with a tentative D gene TRBD1 over 6 matching bases. The origin of this receptor is an adult with an advanced solid tumor such as melanoma, head and neck, liver or kidney cancer. The specimen was CD4+ or CD8+ T cells sorted from blood, collected in a trial of the OX40 agonist ivuxolimab. The encoded CDR3 is CASSGSRGSYEQYF. The sequenced DNA: TGTGCCAGCAGTGGGAGCAGGGGTTCCTACGAGCAGTACTTC.